A selection of T cell receptor beta chains follows, all from one sample in a study of molecular identifiers for immune sequencing clone quantification. Each CDR3 protein gets one entry after TCRdb re-called the PCR reads with MiXCR. The sample includes approximately 100,000 distinct CDR3 sequences, roughly a third of them seen just once. The sequencing sample was made of naive CD8+ T cells from blood, with Jurkat cell RNA spiked in. These receptors came from a human donor in good health. Some libraries in this study had Jurkat cell RNA spiked in. CDR3s include the opening cysteine and the closing phenylalanine or tryptophan. The order of the fields is D gene, J gene, clone size, V gene, CDR3 DNA, CDR3 protein. D genes are given only for firm matches. Some rows have no size entry. The others give once, few or many, or a class for an expanded clone.

d_gene: NA; j_gene: TRBJ1-6; abundance: few; v_gene: TRBV15; CDR3nt: TGTGCCACCAGCAGAGATCGGAGTTCACCCCTCCACTTT; CDR3aa: CATSRDRSSPLHF
d_gene: TRBD1; j_gene: TRBJ2-1; abundance: few; v_gene: TRBV4-3; CDR3nt: TGCGCCAGCAGCCCATGGGGACAGGGGCGGTACAATGAGCAGTTCTTC; CDR3aa: CASSPWGQGRYNEQFF
d_gene: NA; j_gene: TRBJ2-3; abundance: NA; v_gene: TRBV20-1; CDR3nt: TGCAGTGCTAGACCAACTCAGGGGACGCTGGCGACTCGCACAGATACGCAGTATTTT; CDR3aa: CSARPTQGTLATRTDTQYF
d_gene: TRBD2; j_gene: TRBJ2-5; abundance: NA; v_gene: TRBV27; CDR3nt: TGTGCCAGCAGTCCCGGACTAGCGGGGCAAGAGACCCAGTACTTC; CDR3aa: CASSPGLAGQETQYF
d_gene: NA; j_gene: TRBJ1-1; abundance: NA; v_gene: TRBV12-3/TRBV12-4; CDR3nt: TGTGCCAGCAGCCCCGATGAAGCTTTCTTT; CDR3aa: CASSPDEAFF
d_gene: NA; j_gene: TRBJ2-7; abundance: few; v_gene: TRBV6-2/TRBV6-3; CDR3nt: TGTGCCAGCAGGACTAGGACAGATTCCTACGAGCAGTACTTC; CDR3aa: CASRTRTDSYEQYF
d_gene: NA; j_gene: TRBJ1-3; abundance: many; v_gene: TRBV7-6; CDR3nt: TGTGCCAGCAGCTTATCATCTGGAAACACCATATATTTT; CDR3aa: CASSLSSGNTIYF
d_gene: NA; j_gene: TRBJ2-7; abundance: NA; v_gene: TRBV13; CDR3nt: TGTGCCAGCCGCTTAGGCCGCGGCTACGAGCAGTACTTC; CDR3aa: CASRLGRGYEQYF
d_gene: TRBD1; j_gene: TRBJ2-3; abundance: NA; v_gene: TRBV7-6; CDR3nt: TGTGCCAGCAGCGTAATTGACTCACCGGGACAGGGGGCCCACGAGGCAGATACGCAGTATTTT; CDR3aa: CASSVIDSPGQGAHEADTQYF
d_gene: TRBD2; j_gene: TRBJ2-3; abundance: NA; v_gene: TRBV12-3/TRBV12-4; CDR3nt: TGTGCCAGCAGTTTACTAGCGGGGGTGGTAGATACGCAGTATTTT; CDR3aa: CASSLLAGVVDTQYF
d_gene: NA; j_gene: TRBJ2-5; abundance: few; v_gene: TRBV4-3; CDR3nt: TGCGCCAGCAGCATAAGACAGCAAGAGACCCAGTACTTC; CDR3aa: CASSIRQQETQYF
d_gene: NA; j_gene: TRBJ1-5; abundance: many; v_gene: TRBV9; CDR3nt: TGTGCCAGCAGCGTGGAAGGGGCCTCAACGTTGAATAGCAATCAGCCCCAGCATTTT; CDR3aa: CASSVEGASTLNSNQPQHF
d_gene: NA; j_gene: TRBJ1-5; abundance: many; v_gene: TRBV27; CDR3nt: TGTGCCAGCAGTCTCGCAGGGGCGCGAAGGCCCCAGCATTTT; CDR3aa: CASSLAGARRPQHF
d_gene: TRBD1; j_gene: TRBJ1-1; abundance: NA; v_gene: TRBV19; CDR3nt: TGTGCTCCAGGGGGAGGCACTGAAGCTTTCTTT; CDR3aa: CAPGGGTEAFF
d_gene: NA; j_gene: TRBJ1-1; abundance: NA; v_gene: TRBV20-1; CDR3nt: TGCAGTGCCGGGGGGGAAACTAGCGACACTGAAGCTTTCTTT; CDR3aa: CSAGGETSDTEAFF
d_gene: TRBD2; j_gene: TRBJ2-5; abundance: many; v_gene: TRBV20-1; CDR3nt: TGCAGTGCTAGAGAGGGCCAGCGGGAGATCTTTCGAGAGACCCAGTACTTC; CDR3aa: CSAREGQREIFRETQYF
d_gene: NA; j_gene: TRBJ2-1; abundance: NA; v_gene: TRBV7-9; CDR3nt: TGTGCCAGCATCCCAACCGGGACACCCTACAATGAGCAGTTCTTC; CDR3aa: CASIPTGTPYNEQFF
d_gene: TRBD1; j_gene: TRBJ1-5; abundance: NA; v_gene: TRBV28; CDR3nt: TGTGCCAGCAGTTTCCGACAGGGGGCTACTCAGCCCCAGCATTTT; CDR3aa: CASSFRQGATQPQHF
d_gene: NA; j_gene: TRBJ1-2; abundance: few; v_gene: TRBV9; CDR3nt: TGTGCCAGCAGCGTAGAACGTCAGGTTTTGACCTTTGGCTACACCTTC; CDR3aa: CASSVERQVLTFGYTF
d_gene: TRBD2; j_gene: TRBJ2-1; abundance: NA; v_gene: TRBV3-1; CDR3nt: TGTGCCAGCAGCCAAGTCCCTAGCGGGAAACACAATGAGCAGTTCTTC; CDR3aa: CASSQVPSGKHNEQFF
d_gene: TRBD2; j_gene: TRBJ2-1; abundance: NA; v_gene: TRBV9; CDR3nt: TGTGCCAGGCCAGCGGGGATGTTGTACAATGAGCAGTTCTTC; CDR3aa: CARPAGMLYNEQFF
d_gene: NA; j_gene: TRBJ2-5; abundance: NA; v_gene: TRBV25-1; CDR3nt: TGTGCCAGCAGTGAATACGGGGGTGAGGAGACCCAGTGCTTC; CDR3aa: CASSEYGGEETQCF
d_gene: TRBD2; j_gene: TRBJ2-2; abundance: NA; v_gene: TRBV6-2/TRBV6-3; CDR3nt: TGTGCCAGCAGTTCCATAGCGGGAGTGATGAACATCGGGGAGCTGTTTTTT; CDR3aa: CASSSIAGVMNIGELFF
d_gene: NA; j_gene: TRBJ2-5; abundance: NA; v_gene: TRBV29-1; CDR3nt: TGCAGCGTTGATTTGGGGACGGAGACCCAGTACTTC; CDR3aa: CSVDLGTETQYF
d_gene: NA; j_gene: TRBJ1-1; abundance: NA; v_gene: TRBV15; CDR3nt: TGTGCCACCAGCCCGGCCCCAGAGGGCACTGAAGCTTTCTTT; CDR3aa: CATSPAPEGTEAFF
d_gene: TRBD1; j_gene: TRBJ2-4; abundance: few; v_gene: TRBV14; CDR3nt: TGTGCCAGCAGCCAACTCCGGACAGGGGGAGCCAAAAACATTCAGTACTTC; CDR3aa: CASSQLRTGGAKNIQYF
d_gene: TRBD2; j_gene: TRBJ2-4; abundance: many; v_gene: TRBV20-1; CDR3nt: TGCAGTGCTACAGAACCGGTAGCGGGAGTGGTGCTAGACTTC; CDR3aa: CSATEPVAGVVLDF
d_gene: TRBD2; j_gene: TRBJ2-7; abundance: once; v_gene: TRBV7-2; CDR3nt: TGTGCCAGCAGCTTAGGAGCGGGGTCACCCTACGAGCAGTACTTC; CDR3aa: CASSLGAGSPYEQYF
d_gene: TRBD1; j_gene: TRBJ1-5; abundance: few; v_gene: TRBV5-6; CDR3nt: TGTGCCAGCAGCCCCGGGACAGCCATTAATCAGCCCCAGCATTTT; CDR3aa: CASSPGTAINQPQHF